This T cell receptor (beta chain) was sequenced during a study of blood T cell repertoires in COVID-19. Background on the study: Donors in the United States, Italy and Spain gave samples during acute or convalescent COVID-19. Sample material is recorded as cDNA or gDNA derived from T cells, B-cell-depleted T cells, or PBMCs.

The CDR3 is 15 residues long. Deletions cut 4 bases from V and 4 bases from J, with 17 bases between. CDR1 ENHRY and CDR2 SYGVKD come from the germline V gene. Authors' analysis steps: Amplification of reference gene primers provided the estimated nucleated cell counts. The table came from immunoSEQ multiplex PCR; TCRdb's copy has only in-frame clones and leaves some out. The V and J calls and clone size come from that table; D and trimming were worked out from the DNA. The sample lists approximately 96,000 clones; about 85% were seen once. The rearrangement uses TRBV10-3 and TRBJ2-7, with a weak D call TRBD1 (6 bases). This sequence originates from a woman older than 75 with acute or convalescent COVID-19. Material: peripheral blood. CDR3 nucleotide sequence: TGTGCCATCAGTGGGACGAGACAGGCGTCGTACGAGCAGTACTTC. Translating gives CAISGTRQASYEQYF.